Below, one T cell receptor beta chain is given with its context. The sample comes from a study of blood T cells in healthy people across ages. Primed by a sample-barcoded 5' primer and a J-beta primer mix, a second PCR proceeded for 7 to 11 cycles. TCRdb re-called the 5' RACE reads through MiXCR, storing one row per CDR3 protein. This table has roughly 860,000 distinct CDR3 sequences, around 68% appearing once. This CDR3 is built from 13 residues. Trimming shortened V by 8 bases and J by 4 bases, and 13 bases separated the two germline ends. This receptor was obtained from a man aged 25-45 years in good health. Sequencing was carried out using blood. The chain couples TRBV12-3 or TRBV12-4 to TRBJ2-3; D ambiguous. CDR3 sequence (DNA): TGTGCCAGCGGGTCGCTCCCTGCAGATACGCAGTATTTT. Protein product: CASGSLPADTQYF.